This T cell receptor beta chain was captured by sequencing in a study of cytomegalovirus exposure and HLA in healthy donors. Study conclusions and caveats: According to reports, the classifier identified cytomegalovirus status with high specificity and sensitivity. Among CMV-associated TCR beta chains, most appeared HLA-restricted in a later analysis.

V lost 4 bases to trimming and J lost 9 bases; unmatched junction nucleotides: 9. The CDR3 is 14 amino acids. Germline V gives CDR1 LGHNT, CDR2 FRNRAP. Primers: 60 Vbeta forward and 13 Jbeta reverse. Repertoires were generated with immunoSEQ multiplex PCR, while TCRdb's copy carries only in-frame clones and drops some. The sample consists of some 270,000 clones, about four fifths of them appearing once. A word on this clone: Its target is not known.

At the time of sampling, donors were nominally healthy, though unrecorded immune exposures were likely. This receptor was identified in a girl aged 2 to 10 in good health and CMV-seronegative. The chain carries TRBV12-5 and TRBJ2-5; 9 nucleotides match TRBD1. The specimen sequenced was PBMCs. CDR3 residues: CASGSGQGVGAQYF. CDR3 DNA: TGTGCTAGTGGTTCGGGACAGGGAGTAGGGGCCCAGTACTTC. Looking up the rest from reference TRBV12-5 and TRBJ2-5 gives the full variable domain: DARVTQTPRHKVTEMGQEVTMRCQPILGHNTVFWYRQTMMQGLELLAYFRNRAPLDDSGMPKDRFSAEMPDATLATLKIQPSEPRDSAVYFCASGSGQGVGAQYFGPGTRLLVL.